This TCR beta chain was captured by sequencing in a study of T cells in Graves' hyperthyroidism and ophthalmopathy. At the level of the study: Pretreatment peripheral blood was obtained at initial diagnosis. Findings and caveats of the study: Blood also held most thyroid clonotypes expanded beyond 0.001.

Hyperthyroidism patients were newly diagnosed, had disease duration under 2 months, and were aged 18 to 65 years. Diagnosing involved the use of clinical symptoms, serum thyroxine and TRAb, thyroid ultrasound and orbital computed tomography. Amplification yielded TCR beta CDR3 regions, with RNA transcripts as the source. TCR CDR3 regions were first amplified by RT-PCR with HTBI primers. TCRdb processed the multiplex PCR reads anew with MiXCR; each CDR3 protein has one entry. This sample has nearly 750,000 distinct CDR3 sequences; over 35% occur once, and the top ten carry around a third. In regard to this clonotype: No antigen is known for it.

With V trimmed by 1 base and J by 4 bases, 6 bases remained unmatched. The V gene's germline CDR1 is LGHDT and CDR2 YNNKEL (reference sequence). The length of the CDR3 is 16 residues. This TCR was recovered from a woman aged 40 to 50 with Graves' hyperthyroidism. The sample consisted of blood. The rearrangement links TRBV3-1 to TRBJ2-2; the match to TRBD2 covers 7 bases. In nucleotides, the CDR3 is TGTGCCAGCAGCCAAGGATTGGGGGGGTCCACCGGGGAGCTGTTTTTT. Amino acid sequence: CASSQGLGGSTGELFF. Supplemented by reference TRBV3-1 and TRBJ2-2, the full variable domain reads DTAVSQTPKYLVTQMGNDKSIKCEQNLGHDTMYWYKQDSKKFLKIMFSYNNKELIINETVPNRFSPKSPDKAHLNLHINSLELGDSAVYFCASSQGLGGSTGELFFGEGSRLTVL.